The present T cell receptor beta chain was sequenced within a study of T cell repertoires in cytomegalovirus infection. Whole-study context: Shared public TCR beta signatures pointed to both CMV infection and a matching HLA type. Study results and caveats: HLA-C-restricted CMV clonotypes gave the most frequent clonotype in two of eight donors.

This CDR3 region has 13 residues. Germline V CDR1 and CDR2: LNHDA, SQIVND (reference sequence). With 6 bases removed from V and 2 bases from J, the gap between germline ends came to 10 bases. A single record per CDR3 protein comes from TCRdb applying MiXCR to the reads. This sample has around 190,000 distinct CDR3 sequences; approximately 14% occur once, and the top ten carry 25% to 30%. On this clonotype itself: What it binds is unknown.

This clonotype was obtained from a human donor in good health (CMV status not recorded). Some clones in this sample may be carry-over from other donors' samples. This sequence joins TRBV19 and TRBJ2-5; no reliable D call. Sample: PBMCs. In DNA form, the CDR3 reads TGTGCCAGTAGAGACCTTGGGCAAGAGACCCAGTACTTC. This gives the protein CASRDLGQETQYF.